This T cell receptor beta chain was obtained from a study of blood T cell repertoires in COVID-19. Overall study: The United States, Italy and Spain were the sources of the acute and convalescent COVID-19 samples. In each case, the material was cDNA or gDNA derived from T cells, B-cell-depleted T cells, or PBMCs.

In the original workflow: Reference gene primer amplification gave estimated nucleated cell counts. The repertoire was sequenced with immunoSEQ multiplex PCR; TCRdb's copy has only in-frame clones and lacks some. Clone size and V and J calls were adopted from that table, with D and trimming inferred from the DNA. Among some 270,000 clones, roughly nine tenths were seen once, and the ten largest hold approximately 5%. CDR3 length: 21 residues. V dropped 6 bases and J dropped 4; count of bases not matched to a gene: 21. The V gene's germline CDR1 is MNHNY and CDR2 SVGAGI (reference sequence). The J gene is TRBJ2-2, the V gene TRBV6-6; 12 bases line up with TRBD2. The sequence came from a woman between 40 and 50 years old who had recovered from COVID-19. Sequenced material: peripheral blood. This CDR3 is CASSPGGLAGGQRFRTGELFF. The DNA for the CDR3 is TGTGCCAGCAGCCCCGGCGGGCTAGCGGGGGGGCAAAGGTTTCGCACCGGGGAGCTGTTTTTT.